Following are 13 T cell receptor beta chains from one sample sequenced in a study of vaccination and CD4 T cells after COVID-19. As for treatment: approximately 9-day PBMC culture with coronavirus spike peptide pools or control peptides (ViraFEST assay). CD4+ T cells that came from the unexposed donor were collected before the COVID-19 pandemic (2011-2018). What these receptors recognize is not known. The Oncomine TCR Beta short-read assay was what sequenced the DNA obtained from cultured CD4+ T cells. Genomic DNA from cultured CD4+ T cells was extracted. MiXCR was run by TCRdb on the PCR reads, yielding one entry per CDR3 protein. The table includes about 9,400 distinct CDR3 sequences, under 35% detected once. The material sequenced was CD4+ T cells from blood, cultured in vitro. These receptors all come from a human donor in good health.

Turning to this clonotype: Likely a read error: the CDR3 ends without its conserved phenylalanine or tryptophan. This chain uses TRBV6-1 with TRBJ1-1; 7 bases fit TRBD1. Germline values: CDR1 MNHNS, CDR2 SASEGT. With 6 bases clipped from V and 8 bases from J, the junction kept 9 bases outside the gene matches. CDR3 size: 13 residues. This chain's CDR3 is CASRETGNTEAFL. CDR3 nucleotides: TGTGCCAGCAGAGAGACAGGGAATACCGAAGCTTTCCTT.

Judged by abundance, this clonotype is medium-sized. The chain has TRBV7-2 and TRBJ1-2; 9 bases match TRBD1. The germline CDR1 and CDR2 sequences are SGHTA and FQGNSA. Trimming took 5 bases from V and 4 from J; bases not matched to a gene: 11. The CDR3 is 16 residues long. The DNA of the CDR3 is TGTGCCAGCAGCCCTGGGACAGGGCAGGCCCTCTATGGCTACACCTTC. It is translated as CASSPGTGQALYGYTF.

This clonotype has more than one count but fewer than ten. The V gene is TRBV20-1, the J gene TRBJ2-7; D is uncertain. The CDR3 covers 13 residues. Germline CDR1 DFQATT, CDR2 SNEGSKA (reference sequence). The V end lost 2 bases, the J end lost 4 bases, and 12 bases lay between the germline ends. CDR3 nucleotides: TGCAGTGCTAGATTATACACCACTTACGAGCAGTACTTC. This translates into CSARLYTTYEQYF.

The chain has TRBV6-2 or TRBV6-3 and TRBJ2-5; D remains ambiguous. The length of the CDR3 is 15 residues. Trimming stripped 7 bases from V and 2 bases from J, with 17 bases between. Germline values: CDR1 MNHEY, CDR2 SVGEGT. The chain's CDR3 is CASKSQQIRQETQYF. The CDR3 DNA reads as TGTGCCAGCAAATCTCAGCAGATCCGACAAGAGACCCAGTACTTC.

This clonotype was recorded a few times. The chain combines TRBV27 with TRBJ2-5; D perhaps matches TRBD1 (5 bases). The CDR3 covers 17 residues. The V gene's germline CDR1 is MNHEY and CDR2 SMNVEV (reference sequence). Deletions cut 0 bases from V and 7 bases from J, with 21 bases between. CDR3 protein: CASSLSSHAISRGTQYF. The CDR3 nucleotides read TGTGCCAGCAGTTTATCGTCCCACGCCATCTCAAGGGGGACCCAGTACTTC.

The chain links TRBV7-2 to TRBJ1-5; D gene ambiguous. Per germline, CDR1 SGHTA and CDR2 FQGNSA. The V and J ends lost 3 bases and 4 bases respectively, with 7 bases between them. This CDR3 is 13 amino acids long. CDR3 sequence: CASSFGFNQPQHF. The DNA for the CDR3 is TGTGCCAGCAGCTTCGGGTTTAATCAGCCCCAGCATTTT. Using reference TRBV7-2 and TRBJ1-5 for the parts outside the CDR3, the full variable domain is GAGVSQSPSNKVTEKGKDVELRCDPISGHTALYWYRQSLGQGLEFLIYFQGNSAPDKSGLPSDRFSAERTGGSVSTLTIQRTQQEDSAVYLCASSFGFNQPQHFGDGTRLSIL.

This clonotype showed up just a few times. This sequence joins TRBV20-1 and TRBJ2-6, with 9 bases fitting TRBD2. This CDR3 comprises 17 residues. V shed 8 bases and J 2 bases; nucleotides not matched to a gene: 13. Germline-derived CDR1 and CDR2 are DFQATT and SNEGSKA (reference sequence). In DNA, the CDR3 is TGCAGTACAGAAGTGGCGGGAGGGCCCCCTGGGGCCAACGTCCTGACTTTC. Amino acid sequence: CSTEVAGGPPGANVLTF.

The V and J genes are TRBV5-4 and TRBJ1-2; 7 bases are shared with TRBD1. From germline, CDR1 is SGHNT and CDR2 YYREEE (reference sequence). The CDR3 is 13 amino acids. V trimming: 1 base; J trimming: 3 bases; junction bases outside the gene matches: 0. This chain's CDR3 is CASSLTGDYGYTF. CDR3 nucleotide sequence: TGTGCCAGCAGCTTGACAGGGGACTATGGCTACACCTTC.

The V call is TRBV6-2 or TRBV6-3, the J call TRBJ1-1; D is unclear. This CDR3 is built from 16 residues. The germline gives CDR1 MNHEY, CDR2 SVGEGT. V shed 4 bases and J shed 3 bases, with 18 bases lying between them. CDR3 residues: CASSSKDAAWDTEAFF. The CDR3 region has the DNA TGTGCCAGCAGTTCAAAGGACGCCGCATGGGACACTGAAGCTTTCTTT.

This clonotype rates as medium-sized. J is TRBJ1-2 and V is TRBV20-1, with TRBD1 as a possible D gene (5 bases). Trimming took off 4 bases at V and 4 bases at J, with 10 bases between the two ends. This CDR3 is built from 12 residues. CDR1 DFQATT and CDR2 SNEGSKA come from the germline V gene (reference sequence). The CDR3 nucleotides are TGCAGTGCTACCCAGGACACCTATGGCTACACCTTC. Translation gives CSATQDTYGYTF.

This chain links TRBV6-1 with TRBJ2-7; D unresolved. Per germline, CDR1 MNHNS and CDR2 SASEGT. The CDR3 runs 16 residues. Trimming left V 5 bases short and J 1 base short, with 18 bases between. The DNA for the CDR3 is TGTGCCAGCAGTAGGCCCGGGCTCCGCGGTTCCTACGAGCAGTACTTC. This sequence encodes CASSRPGLRGSYEQYF.

This clonotype showed up just a few times. The genes are TRBV6-1 and TRBJ1-2; D gene uncertain. CDR1 is MNHNS and CDR2 is SASEGT in the germline V gene. The CDR3 is 13 residues long. V gave up 7 bases and J gave up 2 bases, with 11 bases separating them. Here the CDR3 DNA reads TGTGCCAGCACCCCAGGACTAAACTATGGCTACACCTTC. Its translation is CASTPGLNYGYTF.

The chain recombines TRBV7-3 with TRBJ1-6; 7 bases match TRBD1. CDR3 length equals 14 residues. V dropped 5 bases and J dropped 6; count of bases not matched to a gene: 4. Germline values: CDR1 SGHTA, CDR2 FQGTGA. CDR3 in amino acids: CASSAGTVNSPLHF. The CDR3 DNA is TGTGCCAGCAGCGCCGGGACAGTTAATTCACCCCTCCACTTT.